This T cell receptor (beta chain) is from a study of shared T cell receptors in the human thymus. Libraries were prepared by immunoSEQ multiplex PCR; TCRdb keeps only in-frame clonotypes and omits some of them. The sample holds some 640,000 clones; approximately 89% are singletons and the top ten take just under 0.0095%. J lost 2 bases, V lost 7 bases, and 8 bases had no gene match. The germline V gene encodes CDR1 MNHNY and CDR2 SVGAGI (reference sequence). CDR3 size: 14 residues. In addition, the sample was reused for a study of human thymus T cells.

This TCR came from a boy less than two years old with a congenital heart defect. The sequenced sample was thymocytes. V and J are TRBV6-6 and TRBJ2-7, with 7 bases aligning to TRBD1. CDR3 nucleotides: TGTGCCAGCACGACCGGACAGGCCGCCTACGAGCAGTACTTC. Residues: CASTTGQAAYEQYF.